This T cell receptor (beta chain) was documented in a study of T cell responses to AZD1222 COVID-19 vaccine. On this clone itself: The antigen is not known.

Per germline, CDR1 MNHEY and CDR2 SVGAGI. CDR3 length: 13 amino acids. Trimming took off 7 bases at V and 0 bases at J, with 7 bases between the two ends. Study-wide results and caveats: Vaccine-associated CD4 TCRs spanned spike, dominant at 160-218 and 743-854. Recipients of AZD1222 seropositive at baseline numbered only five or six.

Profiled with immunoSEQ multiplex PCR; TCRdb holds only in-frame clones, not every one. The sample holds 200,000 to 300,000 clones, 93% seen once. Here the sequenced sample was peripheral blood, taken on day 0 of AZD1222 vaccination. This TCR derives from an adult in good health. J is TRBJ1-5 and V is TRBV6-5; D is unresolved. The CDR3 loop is CASTAASNQPQHF. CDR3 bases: TGTGCCAGCACGGCAGCTAGCAATCAGCCCCAGCATTTT.